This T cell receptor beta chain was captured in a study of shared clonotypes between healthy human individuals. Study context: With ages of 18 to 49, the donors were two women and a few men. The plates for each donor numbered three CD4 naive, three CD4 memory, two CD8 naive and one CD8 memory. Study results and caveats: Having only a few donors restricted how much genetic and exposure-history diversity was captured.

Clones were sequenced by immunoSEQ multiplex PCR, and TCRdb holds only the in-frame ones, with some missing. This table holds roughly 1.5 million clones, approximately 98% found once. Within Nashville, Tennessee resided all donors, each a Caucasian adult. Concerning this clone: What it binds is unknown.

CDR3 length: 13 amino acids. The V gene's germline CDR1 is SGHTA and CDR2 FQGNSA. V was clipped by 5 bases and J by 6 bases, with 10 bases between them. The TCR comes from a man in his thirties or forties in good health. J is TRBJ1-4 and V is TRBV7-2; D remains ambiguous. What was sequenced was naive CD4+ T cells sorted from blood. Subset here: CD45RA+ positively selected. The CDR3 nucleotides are TGTGCCAGCAGCACGCAGTGGTATGAAAAACTGTTTTTT. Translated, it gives CASSTQWYEKLFF.